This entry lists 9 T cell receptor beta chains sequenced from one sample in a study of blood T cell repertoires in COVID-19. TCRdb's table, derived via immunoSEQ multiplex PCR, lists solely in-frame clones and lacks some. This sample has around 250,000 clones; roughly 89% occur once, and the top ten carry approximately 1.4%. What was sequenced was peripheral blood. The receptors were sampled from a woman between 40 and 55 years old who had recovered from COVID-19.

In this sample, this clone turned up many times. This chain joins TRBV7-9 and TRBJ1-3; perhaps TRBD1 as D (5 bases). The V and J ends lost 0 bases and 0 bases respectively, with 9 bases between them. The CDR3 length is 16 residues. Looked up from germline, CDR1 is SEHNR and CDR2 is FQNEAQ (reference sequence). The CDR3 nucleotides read TGTGCCAGCAGCTTAGCGCTCACAGGCTCTGGAAACACCATATATTTT. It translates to CASSLALTGSGNTIYF.

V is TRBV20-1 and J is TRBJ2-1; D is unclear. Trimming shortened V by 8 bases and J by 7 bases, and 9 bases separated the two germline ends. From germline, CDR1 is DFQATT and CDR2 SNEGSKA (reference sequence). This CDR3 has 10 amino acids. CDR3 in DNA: TGCAGTACAACAAGAAATGAGCAGTTCTTC. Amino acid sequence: CSTTRNEQFF.

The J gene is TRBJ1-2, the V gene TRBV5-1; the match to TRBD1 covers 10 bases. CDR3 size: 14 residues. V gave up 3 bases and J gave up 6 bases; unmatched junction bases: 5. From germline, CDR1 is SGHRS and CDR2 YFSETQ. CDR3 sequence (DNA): TGCGCCAGCAGCTCCCCGGGACAGGGGAATGGCTACACCTTC. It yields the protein CASSSPGQGNGYTF.

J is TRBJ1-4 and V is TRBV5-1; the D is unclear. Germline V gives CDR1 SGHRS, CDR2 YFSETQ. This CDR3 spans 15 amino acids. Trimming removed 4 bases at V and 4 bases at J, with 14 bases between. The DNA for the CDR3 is TGCGCCAGCAGCATAAACCAGAGGATTAATGAAAAACTGTTTTTT. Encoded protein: CASSINQRINEKLFF.

The chain's CDR3 is CASSLSYRAYEQYF. The CDR3 nucleotides are TGTGCCAGCAGTTTATCCTACAGGGCCTACGAGCAGTACTTC. The V and J genes are TRBV27 and TRBJ2-7; possibly TRBD1 for D (6 bases). Germline assignment: CDR1 MNHEY and CDR2 SMNVEV (reference sequence). Trimming removed 0 bases from V and 2 bases from J, with 8 bases in between. This CDR3 has 14 residues.

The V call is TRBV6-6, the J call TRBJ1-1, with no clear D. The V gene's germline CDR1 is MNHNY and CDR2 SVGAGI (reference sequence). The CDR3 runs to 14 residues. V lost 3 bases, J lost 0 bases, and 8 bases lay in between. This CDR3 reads CASSYQHMNTEAFF. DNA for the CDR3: TGTGCCAGCAGTTATCAACACATGAACACTGAAGCTTTCTTT.

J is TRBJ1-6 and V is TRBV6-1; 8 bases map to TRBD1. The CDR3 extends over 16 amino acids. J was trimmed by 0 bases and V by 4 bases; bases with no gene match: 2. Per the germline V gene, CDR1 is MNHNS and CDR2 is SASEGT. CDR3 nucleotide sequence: TGTGCCAGCAGTGTTACAGGGGGCTCCTATAATTCACCCCTCCACTTT. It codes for CASSVTGGSYNSPLHF.

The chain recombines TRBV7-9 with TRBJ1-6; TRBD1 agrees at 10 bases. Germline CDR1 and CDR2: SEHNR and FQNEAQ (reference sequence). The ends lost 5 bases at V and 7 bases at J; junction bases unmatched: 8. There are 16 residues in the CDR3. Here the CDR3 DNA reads TGTGCCAGCAGCCTGACAGGGGGCGGAATCAATTCACCCCTCCACTTT. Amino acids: CASSLTGGGINSPLHF.

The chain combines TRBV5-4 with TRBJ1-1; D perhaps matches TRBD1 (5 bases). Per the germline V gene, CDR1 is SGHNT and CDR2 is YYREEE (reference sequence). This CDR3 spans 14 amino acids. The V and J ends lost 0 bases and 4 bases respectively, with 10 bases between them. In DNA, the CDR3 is TGTGCCAGCAGCTTGGGGGGGGAAGGCACTGAAGCTTTCTTT. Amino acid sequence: CASSLGGEGTEAFF.